The clone carrying this TCR beta chain was recorded a few times. The antigen remains unidentified. This entry is derived from a study of metastatic and nonmetastatic thyroid tumors. Study information: Repertoires of blood and of tissue (tumor or nodule) from malignant and benign thyroid patients were compared.

Germline V gene lookup returns CDR1 MDHEN and CDR2 SYDVKM. The CDR3 runs to 12 residues. Trimming took 7 bases from V and 2 from J, leaving 9 bases between them. General study points: Within blood and tumor, benign nodules reportedly had significantly lower TCR beta diversity than malignant thyroid tumors did.

None of the patients had undergone any treatment ahead of thyroid surgery. In the original processing: In papillary thyroid cancer, a distant-metastasis classifier was built using CDR3 differences across clinicopathological groups. With MiXCR, TCRdb reprocessed the PCR reads. Here the V and J calls rest on TCRdb's processing, not on the authors' analysis. The sample lists 17,000 or so clones; under 30% were seen once. Sequences were obtained from blood. V and J are TRBV28 and TRBJ2-7; D possibly corresponds to TRBD2 (6 bases). The clonotype was recovered from a male donor with papillary thyroid cancer or a benign thyroid nodule (not recorded which). Some clones in this sample may be carry-over from other donors' samples. CDR3 nucleotide sequence: TGTGCCAGCACCGGGAGTACCTACGAGCAGTACTTC. This gives the protein CASTGSTYEQYF.